The clone carrying this TCR beta chain was counted many times. By 5'RACE template switching, TCR cDNA was produced, with a universal primer site and UMIs added in the process. TCRdb analysed the 5' RACE reads with MiXCR anew, one entry per CDR3 protein. Of approximately 34,000 distinct CDR3 sequences listed, roughly a tenth were seen once; the top ten hold about 12%. The source of the sample is a study of T cells after yellow fever vaccination. Whole-study context: Researchers used SMART-Seq v4 Ultra Low Input to prepare fractions that had low cell numbers. Findings and caveats of the study: The sorted memory subsets sampled on day 0 contained almost no detectable vaccine-responding clonotypes.

The germline V gene has CDR1 SGHTA and CDR2 FQGNSA. The V and J ends lost 0 bases and 2 bases respectively, with 10 bases between them. The CDR3 extends over 15 amino acids. The chain combines TRBV7-2 with TRBJ2-5; D not resolved. This receptor was obtained from a man younger than 35 who received the YFV17D yellow fever vaccine. The sample was PBMCs, either bulk or a sorted T-cell subset (CD4+, CD8+, memory, or dextramer-sorted; not recorded which), taken more than 13 days after the first yellow fever vaccination. The CDR3, as DNA: TGTGCCAGCAGCTTAGCGAACGCCGGGCAAGAGACCCAGTACTTC. Its protein is CASSLANAGQETQYF.